This is a list of T cell receptor beta chains from one sample in a study of spatial heterogeneity in lung cancer. TCRdb reanalysed the 5' RACE reads using MiXCR and keeps one entry per CDR3 protein. Found here are 15,000 to 20,000 distinct CDR3 sequences, roughly 23% of them singletons; the top ten hold about a fifth. This sample comprised PBMCs, obtained at surgery. The origin of the receptors is a female donor with early-stage non-small cell lung cancer. CDR3s include the opening cysteine and the closing phenylalanine or tryptophan. Fields, in order: CDR3 protein, CDR3 DNA, D gene, J gene, V gene, CDR3 length, clone size. D genes are given only for firm matches. Not every row has a clone size; where given, it reads once, few, many or a size class.

CDR3: CSVGGSAERTEQFF
DNA: TGCAGCGTTGGAGGGTCGGCTGAACGGACTGAGCAGTTCTTC
D: -
J: TRBJ2-1
V: TRBV29-1
length: 14
size: many

CDR3: CASSSGASYYEQYF
DNA: TGTGCCAGCAGCTCAGGTGCCAGCTACTACGAGCAGTACTTC
D: -
J: TRBJ2-7
V: TRBV27
length: 14
size: -

CDR3: CASRESGASTDTQYF
DNA: TGTGCCAGCAGGGAAAGCGGGGCGAGCACAGATACGCAGTATTTT
D: TRBD2
J: TRBJ2-3
V: TRBV6-1
length: 15
size: few

CDR3: CRDRGTQYF
DNA: TGCAGGGACCGAGGGACCCAGTACTTC
D: -
J: TRBJ2-5
V: TRBV20-1
length: 9
size: -

CDR3: CASSADRLGLKNIQYF
DNA: TGCGCCAGCAGCGCCGACAGACTGGGACTCAAAAACATTCAGTACTTC
D: -
J: TRBJ2-4
V: TRBV5-1
length: 16
size: many

CDR3: CASSQSTEFTGANVLTF
DNA: TGCGCCAGCAGTCAATCGACGGAATTCACTGGGGCCAACGTCCTGACTTTC
D: -
J: TRBJ2-6
V: TRBV23-1
length: 17
size: many

CDR3: CSARDDGTGSGYEQFF
DNA: TGCAGTGCTAGAGACGACGGGACAGGGTCGGGCTATGAGCAGTTCTTC
D: TRBD1
J: TRBJ2-1
V: TRBV20-1
length: 16
size: -

CDR3: CASSVDSSSTDTQYF
DNA: TGCGCCAGCAGCGTGGACTCCTCTAGCACAGATACGCAGTATTTT
D: -
J: TRBJ2-3
V: TRBV5-1
length: 15
size: many

CDR3: CASSSGLAGGNEQYF
DNA: TGTGCCAGCAGCTCCGGACTAGCGGGAGGGAACGAGCAGTACTTC
D: TRBD2
J: TRBJ2-7
V: TRBV7-2
length: 15
size: many

CDR3: CATSDGSRTGKNEQFF
DNA: TGTGCCACCAGTGATGGGTCGCGGACAGGGAAGAATGAGCAGTTCTTC
D: TRBD1
J: TRBJ2-1
V: TRBV24-1
length: 16
size: many

CDR3: CASSPGQGVGYTF
DNA: TGTGCCAGCAGCCCTGGACAGGGGGTTGGCTACACCTTC
D: TRBD1
J: TRBJ1-2
V: TRBV27
length: 13
size: many

CDR3: CASSGPGANVLTF
DNA: TGTGCCAGCAGTGGGCCTGGGGCCAACGTCCTGACTTTC
D: -
J: TRBJ2-6
V: TRBV28
length: 13
size: many

CDR3: CASSFFRGGGTQYF
DNA: TGTGCCAGCAGCTTCTTTAGGGGTGGCGGGACCCAGTACTTC
D: -
J: TRBJ2-5
V: TRBV11-2
length: 14
size: many

CDR3: CASSLRTVNTEAFF
DNA: TGCGCCAGCAGCCTGAGGACAGTCAACACTGAAGCTTTCTTT
D: -
J: TRBJ1-1
V: TRBV5-1
length: 14
size: many

CDR3: CASSLMGQLNTEAFF
DNA: TGTGCCAGCAGCTTAATGGGACAGTTGAACACTGAAGCTTTCTTT
D: TRBD1
J: TRBJ1-1
V: TRBV7-2
length: 15
size: medium-sized

CDR3: CASSPETSGSYEQYF
DNA: TGCGCCAGCAGCCCAGAGACTAGCGGGAGCTACGAGCAGTACTTC
D: TRBD2
J: TRBJ2-7
V: TRBV4-3
length: 15
size: medium-sized

CDR3: CASSYAWDYGYTF
DNA: TGTGCCAGCAGTTACGCGTGGGATTATGGCTACACCTTC
D: -
J: TRBJ1-2
V: TRBV6-6
length: 13
size: medium-sized

CDR3: CASSYGTSNTGELFF
DNA: TGTGCCAGCAGTTACGGGACTTCGAACACCGGGGAGCTGTTTTTT
D: -
J: TRBJ2-2
V: TRBV6-5
length: 15
size: -

CDR3: CASHTGGTGTYEQYF
DNA: TGTGCCTCCCATACAGGCGGGACAGGCACCTACGAGCAGTACTTC
D: TRBD1
J: TRBJ2-7
V: TRBV11-2
length: 15
size: many

CDR3: CSSVAGNNEQFF
DNA: TGCAGCAGTGTAGCGGGTAACAATGAGCAGTTCTTC
D: TRBD2
J: TRBJ2-1
V: TRBV29-1
length: 12
size: many

CDR3: CASSLAPGTAGTGELFF
DNA: TGCGCCAGCAGCTTGGCCCCCGGGACGGCGGGCACCGGGGAGCTGTTTTTT
D: -
J: TRBJ2-2
V: TRBV5-1
length: 17
size: many

CDR3: CSAGAGADTDTQYF
DNA: TGCAGTGCTGGCGCAGGGGCCGACACAGATACGCAGTATTTT
D: -
J: TRBJ2-3
V: TRBV20-1
length: 14
size: few

CDR3: CASSPYGLSSYNEQFF
DNA: TGTGCCAGCAGCCCGTATGGCCTTAGCTCCTACAATGAGCAGTTCTTC
D: -
J: TRBJ2-1
V: TRBV5-4
length: 16
size: medium-sized

CDR3: CASSQGRNYGYTF
DNA: TGTGCCAGCTCACAGGGTCGGAACTATGGCTACACCTTC
D: -
J: TRBJ1-2
V: TRBV18
length: 13
size: many

CDR3: CASSPTSGANVLTF
DNA: TGTGCCAGCAGCCCCACTTCTGGGGCCAACGTCCTGACTTTC
D: -
J: TRBJ2-6
V: TRBV12-3/TRBV12-4
length: 14
size: medium-sized

CDR3: CASSKPRGQGQYF
DNA: TGTGCCAGCAGCAAACCGCGTGGACAGGGGCAGTATTTT
D: -
J: TRBJ2-3
V: TRBV21-1
length: 13
size: -

CDR3: CATQPRGRGTGELFF
DNA: TGTGCCACCCAGCCCCGGGGGCGCGGCACCGGGGAGCTGTTTTTT
D: -
J: TRBJ2-2
V: TRBV28
length: 15
size: many

CDR3: CASTTTGISNQPQHF
DNA: TGTGCCAGCACCACCACAGGTATTAGCAATCAGCCCCAGCATTTT
D: -
J: TRBJ1-5
V: TRBV28
length: 15
size: many

CDR3: CASSLDPGLRGLFF
DNA: TGTGCCAGCAGCTTGGATCCGGGACTTCGGGGGCTGTTTTTT
D: -
J: TRBJ2-2
V: TRBV5-4
length: 14
size: many

CDR3: CASSLRPSTDTQYF
DNA: TGCGCCAGCAGCTTGCGTCCTAGCACAGATACGCAGTATTTT
D: -
J: TRBJ2-3
V: TRBV5-1
length: 14
size: many

CDR3: CASSGLAGGRNEQFF
DNA: TGTGCCAGCAGCGGACTAGCGGGAGGACGCAATGAGCAGTTCTTC
D: TRBD2
J: TRBJ2-1
V: TRBV5-4
length: 15
size: many

CDR3: CASSLVRGNNEKLFF
DNA: TGTGCCAGCAGCTTAGTTCGAGGAAATAATGAAAAACTGTTTTTT
D: -
J: TRBJ1-4
V: TRBV7-2
length: 15
size: many

CDR3: CASSYSTPTSTYEQYF
DNA: TGTGCCAGCAGTTACAGCACCCCCACAAGTACCTACGAGCAGTACTTC
D: -
J: TRBJ2-7
V: TRBV6-6
length: 16
size: -

CDR3: CASSLLEKATDTQYF
DNA: TGTGCCAGCAGCCTCCTTGAGAAAGCCACAGATACGCAGTATTTT
D: -
J: TRBJ2-3
V: TRBV7-8
length: 15
size: many

CDR3: CASSPPRANTEAFF
DNA: TGTGCCAGCAGCCCCCCCAGGGCGAACACTGAAGCTTTCTTT
D: -
J: TRBJ1-1
V: TRBV12-3/TRBV12-4
length: 14
size: medium-sized

CDR3: CASTKGQNMNTEAFF
DNA: TGTGCCAGCACCAAGGGGCAGAACATGAACACTGAAGCTTTCTTT
D: -
J: TRBJ1-1
V: TRBV12-3/TRBV12-4
length: 15
size: many

CDR3: CASSPPGEAQHF
DNA: TGTGCCAGCTCACCACCGGGTGAGGCCCAGCATTTT
D: -
J: TRBJ1-5
V: TRBV18
length: 12
size: many

CDR3: CASRGGLDNEQFF
DNA: TGTGCCAGCAGAGGGGGCTTGGACAATGAGCAGTTCTTC
D: TRBD1
J: TRBJ2-1
V: TRBV27
length: 13
size: -

CDR3: CSATGTGLSNEKLFF
DNA: TGCAGTGCCACCGGGACAGGGTTGTCTAATGAAAAACTGTTTTTT
D: TRBD1
J: TRBJ1-4
V: TRBV20-1
length: 15
size: many

CDR3: CASRSQGLAVRGYTF
DNA: TGTGCCAGCAGATCTCAGGGGTTAGCCGTTCGGGGCTACACCTTC
D: -
J: TRBJ1-2
V: TRBV7-9
length: 15
size: many

CDR3: CASRVGLAGNEQFF
DNA: TGCGCCAGCAGAGTCGGACTAGCGGGTAATGAGCAGTTCTTC
D: TRBD2
J: TRBJ2-1
V: TRBV5-1
length: 14
size: -

CDR3: CSVMTGQKQFF
DNA: TGCAGCGTGATGACAGGGCAGAAGCAGTTCTTC
D: TRBD1
J: TRBJ2-1
V: TRBV29-1
length: 11
size: -

CDR3: CASRPDWGQGPNEQFF
DNA: TGTGCCAGCAGGCCCGACTGGGGACAAGGACCAAATGAGCAGTTCTTC
D: -
J: TRBJ2-1
V: TRBV6-6
length: 16
size: many

CDR3: CASSTSTGITNQPQHF
DNA: TGTGCCAGCAGCACTAGTACAGGGATAACCAATCAGCCCCAGCATTTT
D: -
J: TRBJ1-5
V: TRBV7-2
length: 16
size: -

CDR3: CASSPDRTRGETQYF
DNA: TGCGCCAGCAGCCCAGACCGGACTAGAGGAGAGACCCAGTACTTC
D: TRBD2
J: TRBJ2-5
V: TRBV4-3
length: 15
size: many

CDR3: CASSPPGKNYEQYF
DNA: TGTGCCAGCTCACCACCGGGGAAGAACTACGAGCAGTACTTC
D: -
J: TRBJ2-7
V: TRBV18
length: 14
size: -